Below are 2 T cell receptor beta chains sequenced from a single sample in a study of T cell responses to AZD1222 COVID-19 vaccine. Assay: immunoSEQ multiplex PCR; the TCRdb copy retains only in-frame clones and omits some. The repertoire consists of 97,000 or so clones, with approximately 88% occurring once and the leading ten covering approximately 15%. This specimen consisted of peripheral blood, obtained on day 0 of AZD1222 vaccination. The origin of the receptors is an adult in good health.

The CDR3 here is CASLRLSGNTIYF. CDR3 DNA sequence: TGTGCCAGCTTGCGGCTCTCTGGAAACACCATATATTTT. The chain has TRBV28 and TRBJ1-3; D gene ambiguous. Germline CDR1 is MDHEN and CDR2 is SYDVKM. The CDR3 extends over 13 amino acids. With 8 bases removed from V and 0 bases from J, the gap between germline ends came to 8 bases. Drawing the rest from reference TRBV28 and TRBJ1-3, the complete variable domain is DVKVTQSSRYLVKRTGEKVFLECVQDMDHENMFWYRQDPGLGLRLIYFSYDVKMKEKGDIPEGYSVSREKKERFSLILESASTNQTSMYLCASLRLSGNTIYFGEGSWLTVV.

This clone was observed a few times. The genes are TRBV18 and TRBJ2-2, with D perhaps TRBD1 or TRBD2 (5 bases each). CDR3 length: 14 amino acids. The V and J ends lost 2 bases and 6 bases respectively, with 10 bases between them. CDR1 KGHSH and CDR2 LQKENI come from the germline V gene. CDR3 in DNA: TGTGCCAGCTCACCAATCAGGGACGCCGGGGAGCTGTTTTTT. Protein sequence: CASSPIRDAGELFF.